The subject of this entry is one TCR beta chain. These data are taken from a study of cytomegalovirus exposure and HLA in healthy donors. Primers for the PCR totalled 60 Vbeta and 13 Jbeta. The data were produced by immunoSEQ multiplex PCR, yet TCRdb's version contains in-frame clones alone and is incomplete. The sample yields 120,000 or so clones, roughly 86% seen once. This CDR3 comprises 18 residues. Germline V gene sequence: CDR1 SNHLY, CDR2 FYNNEI. Trimming took 6 bases from V and 0 from J; bases not matched to a gene: 13. The TCR originated in a man aged 18 to 30 in good health and CMV-seronegative. V and J are TRBV2 and TRBJ1-1; 10 bases fit TRBD1. The sample taken for sequencing was PBMCs. The CDR3 region is CASSKGVDRGQLNTEAFF. The CDR3 DNA is TGTGCCAGCAGCAAAGGGGTTGACAGGGGGCAGTTGAACACTGAAGCTTTCTTT.